The source of this T cell receptor (beta chain) is a study of T cell responses to AZD1222 COVID-19 vaccine. Generated by immunoSEQ multiplex PCR, the TCRdb table keeps only in-frame clones and is missing some. Of 100,000 to 150,000 clones in the sample, about 88% were seen once. This CDR3 region has 15 residues. The V gene lost 1 base and the J gene lost 6 bases, with 15 bases spanning the gap. Germline V CDR1 and CDR2: LGHNA, YSLEER. The material was peripheral blood, obtained on day 0 of AZD1222 vaccination. The sequence was collected from an adult in good health. This chain links TRBV4-3 with TRBJ1-1; D not resolved. CDR3 residues: CASSQGLLGRAEAFF. The CDR3 DNA reads as TGCGCCAGCAGCCAAGGGCTCTTGGGGAGGGCTGAAGCTTTCTTT.